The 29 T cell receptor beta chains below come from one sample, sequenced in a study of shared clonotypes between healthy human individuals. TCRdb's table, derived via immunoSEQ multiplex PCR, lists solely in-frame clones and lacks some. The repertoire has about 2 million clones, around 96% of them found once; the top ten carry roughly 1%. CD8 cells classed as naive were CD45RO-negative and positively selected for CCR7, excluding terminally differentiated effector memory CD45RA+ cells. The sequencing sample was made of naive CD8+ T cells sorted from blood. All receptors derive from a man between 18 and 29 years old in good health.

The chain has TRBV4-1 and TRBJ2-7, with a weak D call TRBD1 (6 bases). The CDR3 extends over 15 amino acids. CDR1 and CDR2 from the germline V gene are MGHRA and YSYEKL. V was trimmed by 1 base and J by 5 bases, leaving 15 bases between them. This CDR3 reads CASSQGTGFWDEQYF. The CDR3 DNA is TGCGCCAGCAGCCAAGGTACAGGGTTTTGGGACGAGCAGTACTTC.

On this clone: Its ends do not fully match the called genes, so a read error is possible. CDR3 nucleotide sequence: TGTGCCAGCAGTTTCATGCCGCAGACAGGGGTATTGCATTTT. Translation: CASSFMPQTGVLHF. The chain has TRBV27 and TRBJ2-3, with 8 nucleotides matching TRBD1. The length of the CDR3 is 14 residues. Germline values: CDR1 MNHEY, CDR2 SMNVEV (reference sequence).

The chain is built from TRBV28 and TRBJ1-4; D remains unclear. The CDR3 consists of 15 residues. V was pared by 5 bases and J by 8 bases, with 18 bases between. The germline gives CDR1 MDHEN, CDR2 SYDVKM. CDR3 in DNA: TGTGCCAGCAGTCTAAAAACCCCATCGAACGAAAAACTGTTTTTT. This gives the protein CASSLKTPSNEKLFF.

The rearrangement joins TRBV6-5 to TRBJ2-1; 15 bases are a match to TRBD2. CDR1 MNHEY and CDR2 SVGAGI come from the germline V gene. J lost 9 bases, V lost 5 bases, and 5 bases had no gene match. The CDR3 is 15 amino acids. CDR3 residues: CASSRTSGRAGEQFF. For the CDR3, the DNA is TGTGCCAGCAGTAGGACTAGCGGGAGGGCCGGTGAGCAGTTCTTC.

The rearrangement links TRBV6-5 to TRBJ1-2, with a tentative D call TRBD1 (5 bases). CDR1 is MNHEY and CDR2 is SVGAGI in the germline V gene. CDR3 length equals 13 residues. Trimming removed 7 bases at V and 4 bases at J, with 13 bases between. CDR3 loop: CASTDGGFYGYTF. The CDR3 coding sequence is TGTGCCAGCACCGATGGGGGGTTCTATGGCTACACCTTC.

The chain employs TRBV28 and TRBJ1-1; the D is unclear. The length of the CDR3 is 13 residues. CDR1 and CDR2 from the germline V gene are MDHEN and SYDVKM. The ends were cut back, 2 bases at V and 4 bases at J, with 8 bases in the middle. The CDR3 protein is CASSLMGTTEAFF. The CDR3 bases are TGTGCCAGCAGTTTAATGGGAACCACTGAAGCTTTCTTT. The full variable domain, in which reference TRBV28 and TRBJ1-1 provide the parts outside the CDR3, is DVKVTQSSRYLVKRTGEKVFLECVQDMDHENMFWYRQDPGLGLRLIYFSYDVKMKEKGDIPEGYSVSREKKERFSLILESASTNQTSMYLCASSLMGTTEAFFGQGTRLTVV.

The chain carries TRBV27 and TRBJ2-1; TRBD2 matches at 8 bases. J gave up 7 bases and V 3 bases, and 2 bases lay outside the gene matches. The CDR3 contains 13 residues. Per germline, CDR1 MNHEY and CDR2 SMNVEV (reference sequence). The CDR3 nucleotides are TGTGCCAGCAGTTTGGGACTAGGAAATGAGCAGTTCTTC. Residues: CASSLGLGNEQFF.

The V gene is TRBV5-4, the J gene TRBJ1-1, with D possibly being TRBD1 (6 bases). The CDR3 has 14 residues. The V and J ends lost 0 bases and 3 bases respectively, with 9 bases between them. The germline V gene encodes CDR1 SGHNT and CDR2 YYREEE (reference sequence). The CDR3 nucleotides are TGTGCCAGCAGCTTGGGACAGGAGGACACTGAAGCTTTCTTT. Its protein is CASSLGQEDTEAFF.

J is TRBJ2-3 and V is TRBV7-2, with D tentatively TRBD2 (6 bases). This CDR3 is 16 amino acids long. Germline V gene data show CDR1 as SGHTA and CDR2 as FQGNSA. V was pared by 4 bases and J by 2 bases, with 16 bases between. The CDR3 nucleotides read TGTGCCAGCAGCTCCGGTAATAGCGGAATCACAGATACGCAGTATTTT. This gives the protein CASSSGNSGITDTQYF.

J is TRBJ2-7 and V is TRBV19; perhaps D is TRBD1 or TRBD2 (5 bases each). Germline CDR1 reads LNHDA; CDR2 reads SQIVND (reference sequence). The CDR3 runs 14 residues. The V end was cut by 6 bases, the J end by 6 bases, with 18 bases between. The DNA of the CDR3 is TGTGCCAGTAGGCCTTCTGGGGGAAGAACCGAGCAGTACTTC. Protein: CASRPSGGRTEQYF.

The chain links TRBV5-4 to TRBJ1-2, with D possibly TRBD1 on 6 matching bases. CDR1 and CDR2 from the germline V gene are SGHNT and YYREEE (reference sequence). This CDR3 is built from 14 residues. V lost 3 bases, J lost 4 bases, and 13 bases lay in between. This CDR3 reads CASSSIDRLYGYTF. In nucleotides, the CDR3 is TGTGCCAGCAGCTCTATTGACAGGCTCTATGGCTACACCTTC.

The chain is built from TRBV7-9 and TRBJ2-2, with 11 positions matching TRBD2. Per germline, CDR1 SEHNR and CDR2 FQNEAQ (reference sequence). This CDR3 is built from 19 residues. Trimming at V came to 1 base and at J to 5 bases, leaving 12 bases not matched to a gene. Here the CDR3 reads CASSLGSVAGGPWTGELFF. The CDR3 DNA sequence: TGTGCCAGCAGCTTAGGATCCGTAGCGGGAGGGCCATGGACCGGGGAGCTGTTTTTT.

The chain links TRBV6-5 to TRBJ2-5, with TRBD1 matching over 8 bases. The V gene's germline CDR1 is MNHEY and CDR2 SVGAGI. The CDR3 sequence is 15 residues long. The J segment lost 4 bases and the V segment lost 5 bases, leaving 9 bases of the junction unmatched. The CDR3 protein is CASSSLITGGETQYF. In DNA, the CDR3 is TGTGCCAGCAGTAGCCTGATTACAGGGGGAGAGACCCAGTACTTC.

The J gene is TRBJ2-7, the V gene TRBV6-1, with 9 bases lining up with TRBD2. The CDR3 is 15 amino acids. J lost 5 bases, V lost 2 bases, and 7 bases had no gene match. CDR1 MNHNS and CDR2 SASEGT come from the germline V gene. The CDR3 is CASSEYPQREDEQYF. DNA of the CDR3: TGTGCCAGCAGTGAATACCCTCAGCGGGAGGACGAGCAGTACTTC.

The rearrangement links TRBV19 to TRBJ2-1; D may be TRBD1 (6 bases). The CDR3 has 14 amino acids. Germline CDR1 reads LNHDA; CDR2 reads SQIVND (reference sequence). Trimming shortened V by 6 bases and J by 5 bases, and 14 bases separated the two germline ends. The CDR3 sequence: CASSADRADNEQFF. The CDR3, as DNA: TGTGCCAGTAGCGCGGACAGAGCCGACAATGAGCAGTTCTTC.

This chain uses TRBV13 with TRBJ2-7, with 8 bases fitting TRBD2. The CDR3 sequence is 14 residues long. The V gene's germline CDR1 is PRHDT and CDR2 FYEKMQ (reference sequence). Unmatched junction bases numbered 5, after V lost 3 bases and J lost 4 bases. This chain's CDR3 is CASSFSLADYEQYF. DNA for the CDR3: TGTGCCAGCAGCTTCTCACTAGCGGATTACGAGCAGTACTTC.

The CDR3 loop reads CASTLAGAHYEQYF. In nucleotides, the CDR3 is TGTGCCAGCACACTAGCGGGAGCCCACTACGAGCAGTACTTC. The rearrangement links TRBV5-6 to TRBJ2-7; 11 positions agree with TRBD2. Germline lookup yields CDR1 SGHDT and CDR2 YYEEEE. The J segment lost 3 bases and the V segment lost 6 bases, leaving 5 bases of the junction unmatched. The CDR3 covers 14 residues.

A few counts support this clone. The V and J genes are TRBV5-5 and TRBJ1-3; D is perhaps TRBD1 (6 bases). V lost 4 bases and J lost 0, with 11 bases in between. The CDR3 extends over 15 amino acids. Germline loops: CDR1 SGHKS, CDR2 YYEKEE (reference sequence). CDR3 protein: CASSGGQLSGNTIYF. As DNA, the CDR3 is TGTGCCAGCAGCGGAGGACAGCTCTCTGGAAACACCATATATTTT.

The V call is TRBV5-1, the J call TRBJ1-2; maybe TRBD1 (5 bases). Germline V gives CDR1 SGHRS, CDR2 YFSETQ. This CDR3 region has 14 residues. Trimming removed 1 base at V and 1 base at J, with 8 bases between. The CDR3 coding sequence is TGCGCCAGCAGCTTGTCGGGGGTTAACTATGGCTACACCTTC. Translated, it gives CASSLSGVNYGYTF.

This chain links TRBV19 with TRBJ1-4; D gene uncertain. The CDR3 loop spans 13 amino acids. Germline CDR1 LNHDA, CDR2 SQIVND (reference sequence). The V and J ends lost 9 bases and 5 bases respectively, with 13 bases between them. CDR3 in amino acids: CASNRAPNEKLFF. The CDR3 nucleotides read TGTGCCAGCAACCGGGCCCCGAATGAAAAACTGTTTTTT.

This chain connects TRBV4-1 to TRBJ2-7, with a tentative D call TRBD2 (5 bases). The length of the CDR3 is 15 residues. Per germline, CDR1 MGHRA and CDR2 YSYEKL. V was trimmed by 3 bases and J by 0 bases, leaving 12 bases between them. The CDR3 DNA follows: TGCGCCAGCAGCCAGGCTACCGGGAACTCCTACGAGCAGTACTTC. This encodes CASSQATGNSYEQYF.

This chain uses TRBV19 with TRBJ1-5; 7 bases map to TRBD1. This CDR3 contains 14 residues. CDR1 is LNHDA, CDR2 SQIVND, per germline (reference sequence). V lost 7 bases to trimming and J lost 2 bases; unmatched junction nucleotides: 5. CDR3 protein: CASKPGTGNQPQHF. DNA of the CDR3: TGTGCCAGTAAACCTGGGACAGGCAATCAGCCCCAGCATTTT.

The CDR3 DNA reads TGTGCCAGCAGAAAACTAGCGGGAGGTCTAGATACGCAGTATTTT. This codes for CASRKLAGGLDTQYF. The chain couples TRBV27 to TRBJ2-3, with 12 bases fitting TRBD2. V lost 6 bases to trimming and J lost 5 bases; unmatched junction nucleotides: 6. This CDR3 contains 15 residues. From germline, CDR1 is MNHEY and CDR2 SMNVEV (reference sequence).

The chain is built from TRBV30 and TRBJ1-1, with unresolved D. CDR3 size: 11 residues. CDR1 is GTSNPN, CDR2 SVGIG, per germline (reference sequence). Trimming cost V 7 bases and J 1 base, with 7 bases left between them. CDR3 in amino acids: CAFGRNTEAFF. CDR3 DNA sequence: TGTGCCTTCGGACGGAACACTGAAGCTTTCTTT.

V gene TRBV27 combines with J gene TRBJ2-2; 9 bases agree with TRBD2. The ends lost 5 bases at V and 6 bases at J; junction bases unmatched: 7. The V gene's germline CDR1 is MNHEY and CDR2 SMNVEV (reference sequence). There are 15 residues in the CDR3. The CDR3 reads CASSPGTSRAGELFF. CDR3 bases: TGTGCCAGCAGTCCCGGGACTAGCAGGGCCGGGGAGCTGTTTTTT.

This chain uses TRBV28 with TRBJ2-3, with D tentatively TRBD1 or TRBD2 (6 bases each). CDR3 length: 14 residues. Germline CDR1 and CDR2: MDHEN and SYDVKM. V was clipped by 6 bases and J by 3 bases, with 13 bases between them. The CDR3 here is CASSPRGLTDTQYF. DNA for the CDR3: TGTGCCAGCAGCCCCCGGGGGCTAACAGATACGCAGTATTTT.

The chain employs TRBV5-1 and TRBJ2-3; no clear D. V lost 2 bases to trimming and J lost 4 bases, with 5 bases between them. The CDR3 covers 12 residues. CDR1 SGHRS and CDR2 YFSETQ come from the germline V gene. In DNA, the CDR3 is TGCGCCAGCAGCTTTGACGCAGATACGCAGTATTTT. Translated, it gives CASSFDADTQYF.

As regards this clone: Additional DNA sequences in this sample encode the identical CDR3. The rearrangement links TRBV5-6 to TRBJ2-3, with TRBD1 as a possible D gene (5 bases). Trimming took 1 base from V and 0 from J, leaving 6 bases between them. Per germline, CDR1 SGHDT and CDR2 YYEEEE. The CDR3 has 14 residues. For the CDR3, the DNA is TGTGCCAGCAGCTTGTCAGGGAGCACAGATACGCAGTATTTT. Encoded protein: CASSLSGSTDTQYF. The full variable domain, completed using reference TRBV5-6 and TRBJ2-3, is DAGVTQSPTHLIKTRGQQVTLRCSPKSGHDTVSWYQQALGQGPQFIFQYYEEEERQRGNFPDRFSGHQFPNYSSELNVNALLLGDSALYLCASSLSGSTDTQYFGPGTRLTVL.

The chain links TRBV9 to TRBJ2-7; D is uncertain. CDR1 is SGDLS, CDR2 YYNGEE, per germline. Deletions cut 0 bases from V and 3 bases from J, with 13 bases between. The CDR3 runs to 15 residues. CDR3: CASSVGGVPGYEQYF. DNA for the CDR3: TGTGCCAGCAGCGTAGGTGGAGTTCCGGGCTACGAGCAGTACTTC. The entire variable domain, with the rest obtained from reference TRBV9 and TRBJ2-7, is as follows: DSGVTQTPKHLITATGQRVTLRCSPRSGDLSVYWYQQSLDQGLQFLIQYYNGEERAKGNILERFSAQQFPDLHSELNLSSLELGDSALYFCASSVGGVPGYEQYFGPGTRLTVT.